The 5 T cell receptor beta chains given below trace back to one sample, sequenced in a study of blood T cell repertoires in COVID-19. Clones were sequenced by immunoSEQ multiplex PCR, and TCRdb holds only the in-frame ones, with some missing. The sample has roughly 200,000 clones, around 82% seen once. The sequenced sample was peripheral blood. These receptors all come from a man over 45 with active or convalescent COVID-19.

The V call is TRBV5-1, the J call TRBJ1-1; D remains unclear. CDR3 length equals 16 residues. V was cut by 3 bases and J by 1 base, with 16 bases left in between. Germline values: CDR1 SGHRS, CDR2 YFSETQ. CDR3 sequence reads: CASSYSPRRGNTEAFF. For the CDR3, the DNA is TGCGCCAGCAGCTATTCCCCGAGGCGGGGGAACACTGAAGCTTTCTTT. The complete variable domain, with remaining parts taken from reference TRBV5-1 and TRBJ1-1, reads KAGVTQTPRYLIKTRGQQVTLSCSPISGHRSVSWYQQTPGQGLQFLFEYFSETQRNKGNFPGRFSGRQFSNSRSEMNVSTLELGDSALYLCASSYSPRRGNTEAFFGQGTRLTVV.

There are a few counts of this clone. The rearrangement uses TRBV14 and TRBJ1-1; a weak D match, TRBD1 (5 bases). The V gene lost 3 bases and the J gene lost 2 bases, with 7 bases spanning the gap. This CDR3 is 13 amino acids long. Per germline, CDR1 SGHDN and CDR2 FVKESK. In DNA form, the CDR3 reads TGTGCCAGCAGCCATGGGGCCAACACTGAAGCTTTCTTT. Translating gives CASSHGANTEAFF.

This chain connects TRBV15 to TRBJ1-5; TRBD1 might be the D (6 bases). CDR3 length: 17 amino acids. V was trimmed by 5 bases and J by 0 bases, leaving 17 bases between them. CDR1 is LNHNV, CDR2 YYDKDF, per germline (reference sequence). In DNA, the CDR3 is TGTGCCACCAGCTCCCGGGACACTACTTATAGCAATCAGCCCCAGCATTTT. Protein sequence: CATSSRDTTYSNQPQHF.

The chain uses TRBV19 and TRBJ1-5, with D possibly being TRBD1 (5 bases). From germline, CDR1 is LNHDA and CDR2 SQIVND (reference sequence). This CDR3 contains 14 residues. Trimming left V 7 bases short and J 5 bases short, with 15 bases between. The CDR3 reads CASTLGGADQPQHF. DNA for the CDR3: TGTGCCAGTACCCTGGGAGGGGCGGATCAGCCCCAGCATTTT.

In DNA form, the CDR3 reads TGTGCCAGCAGCCAAGGCCTAGCGGACTACAATGAGCAGTTCTTC. It specifies CASSQGLADYNEQFF. J is TRBJ2-1 and V is TRBV3-1 (or the pseudogene TRBV3-2); TRBD2 agrees at 7 bases. This CDR3 has 15 residues. Trimming removed 1 base from V and 3 bases from J; junction bases left unmatched: 3. Germline assignment: CDR1 LGHDT and CDR2 YNNKEL (reference sequence).